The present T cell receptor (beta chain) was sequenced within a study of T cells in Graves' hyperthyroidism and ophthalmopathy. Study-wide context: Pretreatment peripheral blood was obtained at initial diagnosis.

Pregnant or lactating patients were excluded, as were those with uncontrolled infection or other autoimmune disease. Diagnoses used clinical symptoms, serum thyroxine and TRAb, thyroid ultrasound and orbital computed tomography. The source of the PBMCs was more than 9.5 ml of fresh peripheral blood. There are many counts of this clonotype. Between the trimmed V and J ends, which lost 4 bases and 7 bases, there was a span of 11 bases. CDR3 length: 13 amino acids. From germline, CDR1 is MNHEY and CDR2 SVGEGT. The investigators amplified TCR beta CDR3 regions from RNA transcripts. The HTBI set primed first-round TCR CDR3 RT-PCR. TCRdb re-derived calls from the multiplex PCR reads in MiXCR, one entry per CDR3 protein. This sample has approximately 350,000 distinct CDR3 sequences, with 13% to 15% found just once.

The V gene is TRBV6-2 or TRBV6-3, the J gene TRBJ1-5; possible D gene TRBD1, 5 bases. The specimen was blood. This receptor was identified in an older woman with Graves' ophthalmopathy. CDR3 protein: CASSWTGGQPQHF. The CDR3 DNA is TGTGCCAGCAGTTGGACCGGGGGACAGCCCCAGCATTTT.